Shown below are 30 T cell receptor beta chains from a single sample sequenced in a study of response to subunit inactivated influenza vaccine. TCRdb redid the calling of the RT-PCR reads with MiXCR, one entry per CDR3 protein. The sample includes over 400,000 distinct CDR3 sequences, 10% to 15% seen only once; the top ten take around 14%. Material: PBMCs from blood, obtained more than 35 days after vaccination. The receptors were gathered from a man between 50 and 59 years old who received an inactivated influenza vaccine.

Many counts were recorded for this clonotype. The chain carries TRBV4-2 and TRBJ1-1; a weak D match, TRBD1 (6 bases). The V end was cut by 0 bases, the J end by 2 bases, with 7 bases between. The CDR3 consists of 14 residues. Germline values: CDR1 LGHNA, CDR2 YNFKEQ. CDR3 protein: CASSQETGNTEAFF. The CDR3 nucleotides are TGTGCCAGCAGCCAAGAGACAGGCAACACTGAAGCTTTCTTT.

V and J are TRBV9 and TRBJ2-3; 10 bases match TRBD1. Germline-derived CDR1 and CDR2 are SGDLS and YYNGEE. The V gene end was trimmed by 2 bases and the J gene end by 1 base; junction bases not matched to a gene: 4. This CDR3 is built from 16 residues. The CDR3 spells CASSVRTGGGTDTQYF. CDR3 DNA sequence: TGTGCCAGCAGCGTGCGGACAGGGGGAGGCACAGATACGCAGTATTTT. Looking up the rest from reference TRBV9 and TRBJ2-3 gives the full variable domain: DSGVTQTPKHLITATGQRVTLRCSPRSGDLSVYWYQQSLDQGLQFLIQYYNGEERAKGNILERFSAQQFPDLHSELNLSSLELGDSALYFCASSVRTGGGTDTQYFGPGTRLTVL.

The chain combines TRBV3-1 with TRBJ2-3, with no clear D. V was pared by 0 bases and J by 2 bases, with 9 bases between. Germline CDR1 LGHDT, CDR2 YNNKEL (reference sequence). The CDR3 length is 15 residues. The CDR3 protein is CASSQDPAYTDTQYF. The CDR3 DNA follows: TGTGCCAGCAGCCAAGATCCGGCGTACACAGATACGCAGTATTTT.

This clonotype was counted many times. The rearrangement links TRBV20-1 to TRBJ2-1; D perhaps matches TRBD1 (6 bases). The CDR3 has 17 residues. The germline CDR1 and CDR2 sequences are DFQATT and SNEGSKA (reference sequence). V lost 0 bases to trimming and J lost 3 bases, with 18 bases between them. CDR3 protein: CSARDPGSGDRYNEQFF. The CDR3 DNA reads as TGCAGTGCTAGAGATCCTGGGTCAGGGGACCGCTACAATGAGCAGTTCTTC.

The chain links TRBV5-6 to TRBJ2-6; D gene unclear. The CDR3 contains 16 residues. Trimming took off 2 bases at V and 3 bases at J, with 12 bases between the two ends. CDR1 SGHDT and CDR2 YYEEEE come from the germline V gene. The CDR3 region has the DNA TGTGCCAGCAGCTTACAAGGAAACCTTGGGGCCAACGTCCTGACTTTC. This sequence encodes CASSLQGNLGANVLTF.

This clonotype was picked up many times. The chain links TRBV10-3 to TRBJ2-7; TRBD1 matches 9 bases. This CDR3 comprises 14 residues. Trimming at V came to 6 bases and at J to 1 base, leaving 4 bases not matched to a gene. Germline loops: CDR1 ENHRY, CDR2 SYGVKD. CDR3 sequence reads: CAIRGQGGSYEQYF. For the CDR3, the DNA is TGTGCCATCAGGGGACAGGGTGGTTCCTACGAGCAGTACTTC.

This clonotype was seen more than once but under ten times. V gene TRBV20-1 combines with J gene TRBJ2-7, with 9 bases that match TRBD2. This CDR3 is 14 amino acids long. Germline CDR1 and CDR2: DFQATT and SNEGSKA (reference sequence). V trimming: 3 bases; J trimming: 0 bases; junction bases outside the gene matches: 3. The CDR3: CSARGREGSYEQYF. The CDR3 nucleotides read TGCAGTGCTAGGGGGCGGGAGGGCTCCTACGAGCAGTACTTC.

This clonotype was counted many times. This chain connects TRBV4-3 to TRBJ2-1; 8 bases map to TRBD2. Germline V lookup: CDR1 LGHNA, CDR2 YSLEER. The CDR3 extends over 17 amino acids. J lost 0 bases, V lost 4 bases, and 8 bases had no gene match. Here the CDR3 DNA reads TGCGCCAGCAGCCTGGGGGGGAGCGGGAGCTCCTACAATGAGCAGTTCTTC. It is translated as CASSLGGSGSSYNEQFF.

This clonotype was observed many times. This chain uses TRBV6-5 with TRBJ2-1; tentative D call: TRBD2 (5 bases). Trimming removed 0 bases at V and 0 bases at J, with 6 bases between. Germline values: CDR1 MNHEY, CDR2 SVGAGI. This CDR3 comprises 15 residues. This CDR3 is CASSYSGSSYNEQFF. The CDR3 DNA reads as TGTGCCAGCAGTTACTCAGGGAGCTCCTACAATGAGCAGTTCTTC.

Many counts were recorded for this clonotype. The V gene is TRBV6-6, the J gene TRBJ1-2, with D possibly TRBD1 on 6 matching bases. Germline V gives CDR1 MNHNY, CDR2 SVGAGI (reference sequence). This CDR3 comprises 13 residues. The V and J ends lost 5 bases and 4 bases respectively, with 11 bases between them. For the CDR3, the DNA is TGTGCCAGCAGTCCCCCGGGGGCCTATGGCTACACCTTC. Its protein product is CASSPPGAYGYTF.

V gene TRBV11-2 combines with J gene TRBJ2-1; a weak D match, TRBD1 (6 bases). This CDR3 is 16 amino acids long. Germline CDR1 and CDR2: SGHAT and FQNNGV. V was pared by 5 bases and J by 0 bases, with 14 bases between. The CDR3 region is CASSPLRGSSYNEQFF. DNA for the CDR3: TGTGCCAGCAGCCCTCTAAGGGGGAGCTCCTACAATGAGCAGTTCTTC.

This clonotype has just a few counts. The chain combines TRBV6-1 with TRBJ2-7; 8 bases align to TRBD1. Unmatched junction bases numbered 4, after V lost 1 base and J lost 5 bases. CDR3 length: 14 residues. In germline, CDR1 is MNHNS, CDR2 SASEGT. This chain's CDR3 is CASSEGRGHDEQYF. For the CDR3, the DNA is TGTGCCAGCAGTGAAGGCAGGGGGCATGACGAGCAGTACTTC.

V usage is TRBV7-2 and J usage is TRBJ2-5; 13 bases fit TRBD2. Losses at the gene ends were 4 bases for V and 4 bases for J; bases not matched to a gene: 3. Per the germline V gene, CDR1 is SGHTA and CDR2 is FQGNSA. The CDR3 loop spans 15 amino acids. CDR3 coding DNA: TGTGCCAGCAGCTCGGGACTAGCGGGAACAGAGACCCAGTACTTC. This translates into CASSSGLAGTETQYF.

The table lists this clonotype with a few counts. This chain links TRBV4-3 with TRBJ2-3, with TRBD2 identical over 10 bases. This CDR3 has 17 residues. Germline-derived CDR1 and CDR2 are LGHNA and YSLEER. V lost 2 bases to trimming and J lost 4 bases; unmatched junction nucleotides: 9. CDR3 in amino acids: CASSQMSPSGSPDTQYF. CDR3 nucleotide sequence: TGCGCCAGCAGCCAAATGAGTCCTAGCGGGAGCCCAGATACGCAGTATTTT.

The sample holds a few counts of this clonotype. The rearrangement links TRBV7-2 to TRBJ2-7; D perhaps matches TRBD2 (5 bases). The CDR3 consists of 14 residues. The V end lost 1 base, the J end lost 5 bases, and 12 bases lay between the germline ends. The germline V gene has CDR1 SGHTA and CDR2 FQGNSA. CDR3 residues: CASSLVAGSNEQYF. CDR3 nucleotides: TGTGCCAGCAGCTTAGTAGCTGGGAGCAACGAGCAGTACTTC.

This clonotype was observed many times. The V call is TRBV9, the J call TRBJ1-2; no clear D gene. The CDR3 is 13 residues long. Germline CDR1 reads SGDLS; CDR2 reads YYNGEE. The V and J ends lost 3 bases and 8 bases respectively, with 14 bases between them. The CDR3 sequence is CASSEGMVGGYTF. CDR3 sequence (DNA): TGTGCCAGCAGCGAGGGAATGGTGGGGGGCTACACCTTC.

This clonotype has more than one count but fewer than ten. The rearrangement joins TRBV6-1 to TRBJ2-1; TRBD2 matches 15 bases. This CDR3 contains 18 residues. J gave up 4 bases and V 6 bases, and 10 bases lay outside the gene matches. Per the germline V gene, CDR1 is MNHNS and CDR2 is SASEGT. DNA of the CDR3: TGTGCCAGCAGGCCCGGACTAGCGGGGGGGTCCTTGTACAATGAGCAGTTCTTC. It encodes CASRPGLAGGSLYNEQFF.

This clonotype was observed at least ten times. The rearrangement uses TRBV20-1 and TRBJ2-1, with 7 bases that match TRBD2. The germline V gene encodes CDR1 DFQATT and CDR2 SNEGSKA (reference sequence). Germline trimming cut 7 bases from V and 0 bases from J; bases unmatched to any gene: 6. The length of the CDR3 is 14 residues. CDR3: CSGSGLLSYNEQFF. As DNA, the CDR3 is TGCAGTGGTAGCGGGCTGCTCTCCTACAATGAGCAGTTCTTC.

This clonotype has at least ten counts. One end of the junction varies from germline; a read error may be responsible. The chain combines TRBV11-2 with TRBJ2-1, with D maybe TRBD2 (5 bases). The CDR3 loop spans 12 amino acids. CDR1 and CDR2 (germline): SGHAT, FQNNGV. The CDR3, as DNA: TGCGCCAGCAGCTTGGGAGACAATGAGCAGTTCTTC. Its protein product is CASSLGDNEQFF.

This chain links TRBV7-8 with TRBJ2-5; 10 bases are shared with TRBD2. V shed 2 bases, J shed 1 base, and the junction held 10 bases outside the gene matches. Germline lookup yields CDR1 SGHVS and CDR2 FQNEAQ. CDR3 length: 18 residues. CDR3 region: CASSLQRLLAGIQETQYF. The CDR3 DNA reads as TGTGCCAGCAGCTTACAGAGGTTACTAGCGGGGATCCAAGAGACCCAGTACTTC.

V is TRBV20-1 and J is TRBJ1-4; no reliable D call. Germline assignment: CDR1 DFQATT and CDR2 SNEGSKA (reference sequence). Trimming took 0 bases from V and 0 from J, leaving 2 bases between them. CDR3 length equals 13 residues. The CDR3 protein is CSARDATNEKLFF. Here the CDR3 DNA reads TGCAGTGCTAGAGACGCAACTAATGAAAAACTGTTTTTT.

The genes are TRBV5-1 and TRBJ2-3, with 7 bases aligning to TRBD2. This CDR3 spans 14 amino acids. Germline CDR1 is SGHRS and CDR2 is YFSETQ. V dropped 4 bases and J dropped 2; count of bases not matched to a gene: 4. The CDR3 nucleotides are TGCGCCAGCAGCCCAGCGGGATTCACAGATACGCAGTATTTT. Its protein is CASSPAGFTDTQYF.

The CDR3 DNA reads TGTGCCAGCGGGAGGTATGGCACAGATACGCAGTATTTT. Translation: CASGRYGTDTQYF. The V call is TRBV7-9, the J call TRBJ2-3; a possible D gene is TRBD2 (6 bases). V was clipped by 8 bases and J by 1 base, with 10 bases between them. Germline-derived CDR1 and CDR2 are SEHNR and FQNEAQ (reference sequence). The CDR3 runs to 13 residues.

This clonotype was seen many times. The chain has TRBV29-1 and TRBJ2-3; the D gene could be TRBD1 or TRBD2 (5 bases each). This CDR3 has 14 residues. The V end was cut by 7 bases, the J end by 6 bases, with 20 bases between. Germline loops: CDR1 SQVTM, CDR2 ANQGSEA. CDR3 in DNA: TGCAGCGCCCGAGGGGCAGCCATTCTGGATACGCAGTATTTT. It is translated as CSARGAAILDTQYF.

V and J are TRBV6-1 and TRBJ2-3; unclear D gene. V lost 3 bases to trimming and J lost 10 bases, with 20 bases between them. Looked up from germline, CDR1 is MNHNS and CDR2 is SASEGT. The CDR3 has 15 residues. CDR3 sequence (DNA): TGTGCCAGCAGTGACAGACCCCGAGATCACGGCTCGCAGTATTTT. Protein: CASSDRPRDHGSQYF.

This clonotype has at least ten counts. The chain recombines TRBV2 with TRBJ2-1, with unresolved D. CDR3 length: 11 residues. Germline CDR1 reads SNHLY; CDR2 reads FYNNEI. V was trimmed by 4 bases and J by 14 bases, leaving 12 bases between them. Written as DNA, the CDR3 is TGTGCCAGCAGTGTAAGGGCCAGCGAGTTCTTC. It encodes CASSVRASEFF.

The V gene is TRBV27, the J gene TRBJ2-5; 9 bases are a match to TRBD1. The germline gives CDR1 MNHEY, CDR2 SMNVEV (reference sequence). V lost 4 bases to trimming and J lost 2 bases; unmatched junction nucleotides: 2. This CDR3 is 14 amino acids long. The CDR3 DNA sequence: TGTGCCAGCAGTTACAGGGGGCGTCAAGAGACCCAGTACTTC. Amino acid sequence: CASSYRGRQETQYF.

V is TRBV7-2 and J is TRBJ2-1; 11 positions agree with TRBD2. Germline V lookup: CDR1 SGHTA, CDR2 FQGNSA. The CDR3 length is 15 residues. V trimming: 6 bases; J trimming: 7 bases; junction bases outside the gene matches: 8. This chain's CDR3 is CASSFLGTSGNEQFF. In DNA form, the CDR3 reads TGTGCCAGCAGTTTCCTCGGGACTAGCGGTAATGAGCAGTTCTTC.

The V call is TRBV14, the J call TRBJ1-1; unclear D gene. Trimming removed 4 bases from V and 3 bases from J, with 12 bases in between. Germline CDR1 and CDR2: SGHDN and FVKESK. The CDR3 runs 14 residues. CDR3 loop: CASSRPRIYTEAFF. The CDR3 DNA sequence: TGTGCCAGCAGCCGGCCCAGGATCTACACTGAAGCTTTCTTT.

This clonotype was observed a few times. The chain recombines TRBV12-3 or TRBV12-4 with TRBJ2-2, with 9 bases that match TRBD1. V lost 6 bases and J lost 6; bases outside the gene matches: 5. There are 14 residues in the CDR3. The CDR3 DNA is TGTGCCAGCAGGGGACAGGGTATGGCCGGGGAGCTGTTTTTT. Amino acids: CASRGQGMAGELFF.